Sequencing of this T cell receptor (beta chain) was carried out in a study of breast tumors, draining lymph nodes, adjacent tissues. The study, taken as a whole, reports: Tumor and nontumor repertoires were significantly more similar in luminal-like than in basal-like breast cancer. Findings are consistent with lymph node origin and intratumoral expansion of most tumor T cells. Tumor T cell lymph node origin was a supported hypothesis, not proven. Tumor repertoires ranked between lymph nodes and nontumor tissue in diversity, with V and J gene preferences.

A single record per CDR3 protein comes from TCRdb applying MiXCR to the multiplex PCR reads. The sample lists over 20,000 distinct CDR3 sequences; approximately 32% were seen once. The CDR3 has 16 amino acids. V lost 0 bases to trimming and J lost 7 bases; unmatched junction nucleotides: 8. Germline values: CDR1 LGHNA, CDR2 YNFKEQ. This clonotype was picked up many times. Antigen: not known. The receptor was isolated from a female donor with breast cancer. Some clones in this sample may be carry-over from other donors' samples. The specimen sequenced was breast tumor tissue. The chain links TRBV4-2 to TRBJ2-7; 11 bases match TRBD1. The CDR3 DNA is TGTGCCAGCAGCCAAGATTTCGGACAGGGGGCGAGAGAGCAGTACTTC. Protein product: CASSQDFGQGAREQYF.